The 25 T cell receptor beta chains presented below share a single source sample, sequenced in a study of blood T cell repertoires in COVID-19. Method: immunoSEQ multiplex PCR; TCRdb's copy keeps in-frame clones and lacks some. The data hold some 350,000 clones, with more than 70% observed a single time. Material: PBMCs or T cells enriched from blood (not recorded which). All receptors derive from a woman aged 25 to 39 who had recovered from COVID-19.

This chain uses TRBV18 with TRBJ1-1, with TRBD1 matching 7 bases. The junction had 5 bases not matched to a gene; V was cut back by 6 bases and J by 1 base. CDR3 length: 14 amino acids. The germline V gene has CDR1 KGHSH and CDR2 LQKENI. Here the CDR3 reads CASSQGQPNTEAFF. The CDR3 DNA reads TGTGCCAGCTCGCAGGGACAGCCGAACACTGAAGCTTTCTTT. Full variable domain (remainder filled in from reference TRBV18 and TRBJ1-1): NAGVMQNPRHLVRRRGQEARLRCSPMKGHSHVYWYRQLPEEGLKFMVYLQKENIIDESGMPKERFSAEFPKEGPSILRIQQVVRGDSAAYFCASSQGQPNTEAFFGQGTRLTVV.

The rearrangement uses TRBV20-1 and TRBJ1-6, with TRBD1 as a possible D gene (5 bases). Germline values: CDR1 DFQATT, CDR2 SNEGSKA (reference sequence). V dropped 4 bases and J dropped 8 bases, with 12 bases sitting between them. This CDR3 is 13 amino acids long. CDR3 nucleotides: TGCAGTGCTAATGAGGGGCCATATTCACCCCTCCACTTT. Encoded protein: CSANEGPYSPLHF.

The chain recombines TRBV27 with TRBJ1-4; no clear D gene. Trimming took 3 bases from V and 1 from J, leaving 6 bases between them. Germline loops: CDR1 MNHEY, CDR2 SMNVEV (reference sequence). The CDR3 totals 14 residues. DNA for the CDR3: TGTGCCAGCAGTTTGCGGGGAACTAATGAAAAACTGTTTTTT. Protein: CASSLRGTNEKLFF.

The chain joins TRBV7-8 to TRBJ2-1, with 10 bases identical to TRBD1. The CDR3 covers 17 residues. Germline CDR1 is SGHVS and CDR2 is FQNEAQ. Losses at the gene ends were 2 bases for V and 4 bases for J; bases not matched to a gene: 8. CDR3: CASSLKLPGQGYNEQFF. The CDR3 DNA reads TGTGCCAGCAGCTTAAAACTACCGGGACAGGGGTACAATGAGCAGTTCTTC.

V and J are TRBV5-1 and TRBJ1-1, with 8 positions matching TRBD1. Looked up from germline, CDR1 is SGHRS and CDR2 is YFSETQ. Trimming at V came to 3 bases and at J to 0 bases, leaving 7 bases not matched to a gene. The CDR3 covers 16 residues. Here the CDR3 DNA reads TGCGCCAGCAGCTCATATACAGGGGGGCTGAACACTGAAGCTTTCTTT. This codes for CASSSYTGGLNTEAFF.

This sequence joins TRBV2 and TRBJ1-2; 10 bases line up with TRBD1. The length of the CDR3 is 14 residues. With 3 bases clipped from V and 8 bases from J, the junction kept 6 bases outside the gene matches. CDR1 is SNHLY, CDR2 FYNNEI, per germline. Here the CDR3 DNA reads TGTGCCAGCAGTGAGCGACAGGGGGCAGCCGGCTACACCTTC. This codes for CASSERQGAAGYTF.

The rearrangement links TRBV10-1 to TRBJ2-3; D may be TRBD2 (6 bases). The CDR3 is 15 residues long. Germline assignment: CDR1 WNHNN and CDR2 SYGVQD (reference sequence). The V and J ends lost 6 bases and 6 bases respectively, with 19 bases between them. The CDR3 loop is CASSPGDPVGDTQYF. CDR3 coding DNA: TGCGCCAGCAGCCCGGGGGACCCAGTCGGTGATACGCAGTATTTT.

This chain links TRBV7-9 with TRBJ2-7, with D possibly matching TRBD1 (5 bases). Germline lookup yields CDR1 SEHNR and CDR2 FQNEAQ (reference sequence). V was pared by 4 bases and J by 6 bases, with 10 bases between. The CDR3 spans 12 residues. CDR3 DNA: TGTGCCAGCAGCTCACAGGTTATCGAGCAGTACTTC. Encoded protein: CASSSQVIEQYF.

The rearrangement joins TRBV4-1 to TRBJ1-1, with D perhaps matching TRBD1 (6 bases). The CDR3 covers 17 residues. Trimming cost V 2 bases and J 7 bases, with 23 bases left between them. The germline V gene has CDR1 MGHRA and CDR2 YSYEKL. The CDR3 reads CASSQTPEFRGRNEAFF. CDR3 bases: TGCGCCAGCAGCCAAACCCCAGAGTTCAGGGGTAGGAATGAAGCTTTCTTT.

The chain couples TRBV3-1 (or the pseudogene TRBV3-2) to TRBJ1-5, with a weak D call TRBD1 (5 bases). The CDR3 is 14 residues long. V was pared by 5 bases and J by 8 bases, with 16 bases between. CDR1 is LGHDT, CDR2 YNNKEL, per germline (reference sequence). Here the CDR3 DNA reads TGTGCCAGCAGCGCAAGGGGCTGGGAGGAGCCCCAGCATTTT. It yields the protein CASSARGWEEPQHF.

This clone was seen just once. J is TRBJ1-1 and V is TRBV11-2, with TRBD1 as a possible D gene (5 bases). CDR1 and CDR2 from the germline V gene are SGHAT and FQNNGV. The CDR3 is 18 amino acids. V was cut by 5 bases and J by 0 bases, with 22 bases left in between. The DNA for the CDR3 is TGTGCCAGCAGCACCCCCCCCGGGACTACCATCTTGAACACTGAAGCTTTCTTT. It yields the protein CASSTPPGTTILNTEAFF. The full variable domain, completed using reference TRBV11-2 and TRBJ1-1, is EAGVAQSPRYKIIEKRQSVAFWCNPISGHATLYWYQQILGQGPKLLIQFQNNGVVDDSQLPKDRFSAERLKGVDSTLKIQPAKLEDSAVYLCASSTPPGTTILNTEAFFGQGTRLTVV.

V gene TRBV5-1 combines with J gene TRBJ1-2, with D tentatively TRBD1 (5 bases). V shed 1 base and J shed 8 bases, with 12 bases lying between them. Germline loops: CDR1 SGHRS, CDR2 YFSETQ. The CDR3 is made up of 13 amino acids. CDR3 in DNA: TGCGCCAGCAGCTTGCGCCAGGGCCAGGGCTACACCTTC. Protein: CASSLRQGQGYTF.

This sequence joins TRBV2 and TRBJ2-1; tentatively, D is TRBD2 (5 bases). Trimming removed 8 bases from V and 5 bases from J, with 7 bases in between. CDR1 is SNHLY and CDR2 is FYNNEI in the germline V gene. The CDR3 is 11 amino acids. The CDR3 DNA reads as TGTGCCAGCTTCGGGAACAATGAGCAGTTCTTC. Residues: CASFGNNEQFF.

This chain joins TRBV29-1 and TRBJ2-7, with 7 bases identical to TRBD2. CDR1 is SQVTM, CDR2 ANQGSEA, per germline. Trimming at V came to 4 bases and at J to 0 bases, leaving 12 bases not matched to a gene. The CDR3 spans 16 residues. CDR3 coding DNA: TGCAGCGTTGGGGTGGGGGGGACCCGCCTCTCCTACGAGCAGTACTTC. Residues: CSVGVGGTRLSYEQYF.

The chain recombines TRBV10-2 with TRBJ2-7; 9 bases match TRBD1. Germline V lookup: CDR1 WSHSY, CDR2 SAAADI. This CDR3 comprises 13 residues. V dropped 8 bases and J dropped 4; count of bases not matched to a gene: 6. This chain's CDR3 is CASCRQGGYEQYF. The CDR3 DNA is TGCGCCAGCTGCCGACAGGGGGGATACGAGCAGTACTTC.

This chain joins TRBV3-1 (or the pseudogene TRBV3-2) and TRBJ2-6, with TRBD2 as a possible D gene (6 bases). V lost 0 bases, J lost 2 bases, and 8 bases lay in between. CDR1 LGHDT and CDR2 YNNKEL come from the germline V gene (reference sequence). This CDR3 is 16 amino acids long. The CDR3 reads CASSQDGGAGANVLTF. In DNA, the CDR3 is TGTGCCAGCAGCCAAGATGGCGGGGCTGGGGCCAACGTCCTGACTTTC.

This sequence joins TRBV19 and TRBJ1-5; 7 nucleotides align to TRBD1. Germline assignment: CDR1 LNHDA and CDR2 SQIVND (reference sequence). The CDR3 has 16 residues. V shed 5 bases, J shed 3 bases, and the junction held 10 bases outside the gene matches. In nucleotides, the CDR3 is TGTGCCAGTAGTGCGCCGCCGGGACAGCTCAATCAGCCCCAGCATTTT. Amino acids: CASSAPPGQLNQPQHF.

The chain carries TRBV7-6 and TRBJ1-1; D uncertain. The V and J ends lost 1 base and 2 bases respectively, with 5 bases between them. Per the germline V gene, CDR1 is SGHVS and CDR2 is FNYEAQ. CDR3 size: 13 residues. The CDR3 is CASSLEQNTEAFF. Written as DNA, the CDR3 is TGTGCCAGCAGCTTAGAACAAAACACTGAAGCTTTCTTT.

The rearrangement joins TRBV7-9 to TRBJ2-2; TRBD2 matches 10 bases. Germline V gene data show CDR1 as SEHNR and CDR2 as FQNEAQ (reference sequence). The junction had 10 bases not matched to a gene; V was cut back by 5 bases and J by 7 bases. The CDR3 loop spans 16 amino acids. CDR3 nucleotides: TGTGCCAGCAGCCAAACTAGCGGGGCTTCCCACGGGGAGCTGTTTTTT. Translating it yields CASSQTSGASHGELFF.

The chain recombines TRBV5-1 with TRBJ2-3; 8 bases are a match to TRBD2. Germline lookup yields CDR1 SGHRS and CDR2 YFSETQ. The CDR3 spans 16 residues. V gave up 0 bases and J gave up 4 bases; unmatched junction bases: 7. The CDR3 nucleotides are TGCGCCAGCAGCTTGGCCAGAGGCGGGGGGCCAGATACGCAGTATTTT. Its protein is CASSLARGGGPDTQYF.

Details on this clone: The same CDR3 also results from other DNA sequences found in this sample. The chain has TRBV12-3 or TRBV12-4 and TRBJ1-2; 9 bases are a match to TRBD1. This CDR3 is built from 13 residues. J gave up 5 bases and V 3 bases, and 1 base lay outside the gene matches. The CDR3 DNA reads TGTGCCAGCAGTTTTGGGACAGGGTATGGCTACACCTTC. The encoded protein is CASSFGTGYGYTF.

The V call is TRBV6-5, the J call TRBJ1-2; the match to TRBD1 covers 12 bases. The germline gives CDR1 MNHEY, CDR2 SVGAGI. V dropped 4 bases and J dropped 8; count of bases not matched to a gene: 8. The CDR3 sequence is 15 residues long. This CDR3 is CASSSGTGGLGGYTF. CDR3 sequence (DNA): TGTGCCAGCAGTTCCGGGACAGGGGGCCTCGGGGGCTACACCTTC.

A remark on this clone: A junction boundary mismatches the germline segment, possibly from a read error. This chain links TRBV7-7 with TRBJ2-5; D may be TRBD1 (6 bases). Germline assignment: CDR1 SSHAT and CDR2 FNYEAQ (reference sequence). The CDR3 is 15 amino acids. The chain's CDR3 is CASSPEGVRQETQYF. The DNA of the CDR3 is TGTGCTAGCAGCCCCGAGGGGGTGCGCCAAGAGACCCAGTACTTC.

This clone appeared once. The chain employs TRBV12-3 or TRBV12-4 and TRBJ1-1, with D tentatively TRBD1 (5 bases). The CDR3 covers 13 residues. The germline V and J ends were trimmed by 6 bases and 8 bases, with 16 bases remaining between them. The CDR3 DNA reads as TGTGCCAGCAGGCCGTGGGGGGATAGAGAAGCTTTCTTT. Protein: CASRPWGDREAFF.

CDR3 amino acids: CASSLDVGWEAGNTIYF. The DNA for the CDR3 is TGTGCCAGCAGCTTAGACGTGGGATGGGAGGCTGGAAACACCATATATTTT. The V and J genes are TRBV7-9 and TRBJ1-3; D not resolved. The V end was cut by 1 base, the J end by 2 bases, with 15 bases between. The CDR3 has 17 amino acids. The V gene's germline CDR1 is SEHNR and CDR2 FQNEAQ (reference sequence).